These 24 T cell receptor beta chains share one sample of origin, sequenced in a study of cytomegalovirus exposure and HLA in healthy donors. Amplification used 60 Vbeta primers and 13 Jbeta primers. Repertoires were generated with immunoSEQ multiplex PCR, while TCRdb's copy carries only in-frame clones and drops some. The sample carries 100,000 or so clones, about 70% recorded once. Sequenced sample: PBMCs. Receptor source: a woman in her thirties or forties in good health and CMV-seronegative.

V and J are TRBV6-5 and TRBJ2-5; a possible D gene is TRBD2 (5 bases). The CDR3 is 13 amino acids. V dropped 3 bases and J dropped 11 bases, with 16 bases sitting between them. Germline CDR1 reads MNHEY; CDR2 reads SVGAGI. The CDR3 sequence is CASSYGEAREQYF. CDR3 nucleotide sequence: TGTGCCAGCAGTTATGGTGAGGCAAGGGAGCAGTACTTC.

The DNA of the CDR3 is TGTGCCAGCGACGACAGGGGATTCACTGAAGCTTTCTTT. It is translated as CASDDRGFTEAFF. The chain carries TRBV7-9 and TRBJ1-1; 8 bases are a match to TRBD1. There are 13 residues in the CDR3. Germline V lookup: CDR1 SEHNR, CDR2 FQNEAQ (reference sequence). The junction had 6 bases not matched to a gene; V was cut back by 8 bases and J by 4 bases. The full variable domain, completed using reference TRBV7-9 and TRBJ1-1, is DTGVSQNPRHKITKRGQNVTFRCDPISEHNRLYWYRQTLGQGPEFLTYFQNEAQLEKSRLLSDRFSAERPKGSFSTLEIQRTEQGDSAMYLCASDDRGFTEAFFGQGTRLTVV.

This clone was recorded only once. This chain uses TRBV15 with TRBJ1-1, with D possibly being TRBD1 (5 bases). CDR3 length: 15 amino acids. Per the germline V gene, CDR1 is LNHNV and CDR2 is YYDKDF (reference sequence). Trimming took off 0 bases at V and 9 bases at J, with 17 bases between the two ends. DNA for the CDR3: TGTGCCACCAGCAGAGATCTTGGGGGAGGCCCGAAAGCTTTCTTT. This gives the protein CATSRDLGGGPKAFF.

The chain uses TRBV7-9 and TRBJ1-3; D may be TRBD1 (6 bases). Deletions cut 1 base from V and 5 bases from J, with 9 bases between. This CDR3 comprises 14 residues. Germline V gene sequence: CDR1 SEHNR, CDR2 FQNEAQ (reference sequence). The CDR3 nucleotides are TGTGCCAGCAGCTTAGAGGGACACCGAAACACCATATATTTT. Its protein is CASSLEGHRNTIYF.

The chain joins TRBV11-1 to TRBJ1-1; D is possibly TRBD1 (5 bases). The CDR3 extends over 12 amino acids. The ends were cut back, 5 bases at V and 4 bases at J, with 8 bases in the middle. CDR1 SGHAT and CDR2 FQDESV come from the germline V gene (reference sequence). As DNA, the CDR3 is TGTGCCAGCAGCGCCGGGGGCACTGAAGCTTTCTTT. Amino acid sequence: CASSAGGTEAFF.

The chain carries TRBV19 and TRBJ2-2; a possible D gene is TRBD1 (6 bases). Germline V gene sequence: CDR1 LNHDA, CDR2 SQIVND (reference sequence). V shed 3 bases and J shed 6 bases, with 14 bases lying between them. This CDR3 spans 15 amino acids. In DNA, the CDR3 is TGTGCCAGTAGTATCCTGGGGGCTCGGGCCGGGGAGCTGTTTTTT. Its protein is CASSILGARAGELFF.

Worth noting for this clone: One end of the junction varies from germline; a read error may be responsible. The genes are TRBV27 and TRBJ1-6; D may be TRBD1 (6 bases). CDR1 and CDR2 from the germline V gene are MNHEY and SMNVEV (reference sequence). The CDR3 has 14 amino acids. For the CDR3, the DNA is TGTGCCAGCCAGGGGAGCTCCTATAATTCCCCCCTCCACTTT. Translated: CASQGSSYNSPLHF.

The chain is built from TRBV5-1 and TRBJ2-2, with a weak D call TRBD1 (6 bases). The CDR3 has 15 amino acids. Germline V gene sequence: CDR1 SGHRS, CDR2 YFSETQ. The V end was cut by 4 bases, the J end by 4 bases, with 14 bases between. CDR3 sequence: CASSPRSGVTGELFF. CDR3 in DNA: TGCGCCAGCAGCCCTCGCTCAGGGGTCACCGGGGAGCTGTTTTTT.

CDR3 sequence reads: CASSLSVWGGAAETQYF. CDR3 bases: TGTGCCAGTAGTTTGAGTGTGTGGGGGGGGGCCGCAGAGACCCAGTACTTC. J is TRBJ2-5 and V is TRBV19; TRBD2 might be the D (7 bases). Germline assignment: CDR1 LNHDA and CDR2 SQIVND (reference sequence). This CDR3 comprises 17 residues. The V and J ends lost 5 bases and 4 bases respectively, with 23 bases between them. Looking up the rest from reference TRBV19 and TRBJ2-5 gives the full variable domain: DGGITQSPKYLFRKEGQNVTLSCEQNLNHDAMYWYRQDPGQGLRLIYYSQIVNDFQKGDIAEGYSVSREKKESFPLTVTSAQKNPTAFYLCASSLSVWGGAAETQYFGPGTRLLVL.

This clone was seen a single time. No conserved phenylalanine or tryptophan ends this CDR3, so it is likely a read error. The DNA is omitted, as the CDR3 cannot be located on it reliably, and the CDR3 follows TCRdb's listing. The chain recombines TRBV19 with TRBJ2-3; the D call in the table, TRBD2, was not verified against the DNA. Including both end residues, the CDR3 is 8 amino acids long. Germline V gene sequence: CDR1 LNHDA, CDR2 SQIVND (reference sequence). The CDR3 sequence: CASSPPRS.

The CDR3 DNA reads as TGTGCCAGCAGTCCCTCCACCTCTAGCGGGCTATCCTACGAGCAGTACTTC. This gives the protein CASSPSTSSGLSYEQYF. This rearrangement joins TRBV27 to TRBJ2-5, with 8 bases identical to TRBD2. The J call may be wrong; the DNA end is better matched by TRBJ2-7. The CDR3 extends over 17 amino acids. Germline CDR1 MNHEY, CDR2 SMNVEV (reference sequence).

This clone was recorded a few times. This CDR3 is CASSPGQGAHNEQFF. CDR3 DNA: TGTGCCAGCAGCCCGGGACAGGGGGCTCACAATGAGCAGTTCTTC. This chain connects TRBV11-1 to TRBJ2-1; TRBD1 agrees at 12 bases. V dropped 5 bases and J dropped 5; count of bases not matched to a gene: 4. The CDR3 is 15 amino acids. In germline, CDR1 is SGHAT, CDR2 FQDESV (reference sequence). The variable domain in full, completed from reference TRBV11-1 and TRBJ2-1, reads EAEVAQSPRYKITEKSQAVAFWCDPISGHATLYWYRQILGQGPELLVQFQDESVVDDSQLPKDRFSAERLKGVDSTLKIQPAELGDSAMYLCASSPGQGAHNEQFFGPGTRLTVL.

For this clone: A junction end diverges from the germline sequence, so it may reflect a read error. The chain links TRBV7-9 to TRBJ2-7, with D possibly matching TRBD2 (5 bases). CDR3 length: 16 amino acids. CDR1 and CDR2 (germline): SEHNR, FQNEAQ (reference sequence). The CDR3 sequence is CSSSLALAGRGYEQYF. CDR3 nucleotide sequence: TGTTCCAGCAGCTTAGCGCTGGCAGGCCGGGGCTACGAGCAGTACTTC.

The V and J genes are TRBV5-1 and TRBJ2-5, with no clear D. Trimming stripped 4 bases from V and 2 bases from J, with 6 bases between. Germline V CDR1 and CDR2: SGHRS, YFSETQ. This CDR3 is 12 amino acids long. DNA of the CDR3: TGCGCCAGCAGCGTGACACAAGAGACCCAGTACTTC. This sequence encodes CASSVTQETQYF.

This chain joins TRBV21-1 and TRBJ2-3; TRBD1, as called in the table, went unchecked against the DNA. TRBV21-1 represents a pseudogene. This CDR3 is 15 amino acids long. The CDR3 nucleotides are TGTGCCAGCAGCAATTACAGGGTCCGGGTAGATACGCAGTATTTT. Amino acids: CASSNYRVRVDTQYF.

The J gene is TRBJ1-3, the V gene TRBV11-2; D ambiguous. The CDR3 loop spans 16 amino acids. Trimming stripped 2 bases from V and 4 bases from J, with 15 bases between. Germline V CDR1 and CDR2: SGHAT, FQNNGV. The DNA of the CDR3 is TGTGCCAGCAGCTTATCTGCCAGTGCGGGAGGAAACACCATATATTTT. It specifies CASSLSASAGGNTIYF.

The chain is built from TRBV28 and TRBJ1-5; tentative D call: TRBD1 (6 bases). Looked up from germline, CDR1 is MDHEN and CDR2 is SYDVKM. This CDR3 spans 16 amino acids. V was trimmed by 5 bases and J by 4 bases, leaving 18 bases between them. In DNA form, the CDR3 reads TGTGCCAGCAGTCCTACCTTACCGCAGGGGAATCAGCCCCAGCATTTT. Residues: CASSPTLPQGNQPQHF.

The chain is built from TRBV19 and TRBJ2-2; TRBD2 agrees at 7 bases. The CDR3 spans 15 residues. The germline CDR1 and CDR2 sequences are LNHDA and SQIVND (reference sequence). Trimming cost V 4 bases and J 11 bases; bases outside gene matches: 13. DNA of the CDR3: TGTGCCAGTAGTACGGGGGGTCTCATTACCGTAGAGCTGTTTTTT. Its protein is CASSTGGLITVELFF. The full variable domain, rest sourced from reference TRBV19 and TRBJ2-2, is DGGITQSPKYLFRKEGQNVTLSCEQNLNHDAMYWYRQDPGQGLRLIYYSQIVNDFQKGDIAEGYSVSREKKESFPLTVTSAQKNPTAFYLCASSTGGLITVELFFGEGSRLTVL.

This sequence joins TRBV5-6 and TRBJ1-1; 8 bases align to TRBD1. Germline V gene sequence: CDR1 SGHDT, CDR2 YYEEEE. Losses at the gene ends were 9 bases for V and 1 base for J; bases not matched to a gene: 5. CDR3 length: 13 amino acids. CDR3 nucleotide sequence: TGTGCCACCCGGACAGGGACGAACACTGAAGCTTTCTTT. It yields the protein CATRTGTNTEAFF.

V is TRBV5-6 and J is TRBJ2-5; D is unclear. With 0 bases removed from V and 3 bases from J, the gap between germline ends came to 6 bases. Germline CDR1 and CDR2: SGHDT and YYEEEE. The CDR3 has 13 residues. The CDR3 nucleotides are TGTGCCAGCAGCTTGGGCGGAAAAGAGACCCAGTACTTC. Translating it yields CASSLGGKETQYF.

V gene TRBV15 combines with J gene TRBJ1-5, with 8 bases aligning to TRBD1. The CDR3 sequence is 16 residues long. Germline CDR1 reads LNHNV; CDR2 reads YYDKDF (reference sequence). V dropped 4 bases and J dropped 3; count of bases not matched to a gene: 8. The CDR3 region has the DNA TGTGCCACCAGCACAGGACAGGGCGGTATCAATCAGCCCCAGCATTTT. It specifies CATSTGQGGINQPQHF.

This clone has a handful of counts. The V call is TRBV4-3, the J call TRBJ1-2; TRBD1 matches 10 bases. V dropped 0 bases and J dropped 5; count of bases not matched to a gene: 3. The CDR3 contains 15 residues. The germline V gene encodes CDR1 LGHNA and CDR2 YSLEER. The CDR3 reads CASSQDRDRGYGYTF. Here the CDR3 DNA reads TGCGCCAGCAGCCAAGATAGGGACAGGGGTTATGGCTACACCTTC.

This clone was found a few times. The chain is built from TRBV18 and TRBJ2-7; TRBD1 matches at 8 bases. Germline loops: CDR1 KGHSH, CDR2 LQKENI. The CDR3 spans 15 residues. Trimming cost V 2 bases and J 7 bases; bases outside gene matches: 10. The CDR3 spells CASSPKSGQGGEQYF. CDR3 bases: TGTGCCAGCTCACCAAAGTCTGGACAGGGCGGGGAGCAGTACTTC.

The chain is built from TRBV30 and TRBJ1-1; 7 bases are a match to TRBD1. The CDR3 length is 16 residues. After removal of 2 bases from V and 1 base from J, the junction contained 10 bases not matched to a gene. Germline V CDR1 and CDR2: GTSNPN, SVGIG (reference sequence). The chain's CDR3 is CAWSLVPGQSNTEAFF. DNA of the CDR3: TGTGCCTGGAGTTTAGTCCCGGGACAGTCGAACACTGAAGCTTTCTTT.